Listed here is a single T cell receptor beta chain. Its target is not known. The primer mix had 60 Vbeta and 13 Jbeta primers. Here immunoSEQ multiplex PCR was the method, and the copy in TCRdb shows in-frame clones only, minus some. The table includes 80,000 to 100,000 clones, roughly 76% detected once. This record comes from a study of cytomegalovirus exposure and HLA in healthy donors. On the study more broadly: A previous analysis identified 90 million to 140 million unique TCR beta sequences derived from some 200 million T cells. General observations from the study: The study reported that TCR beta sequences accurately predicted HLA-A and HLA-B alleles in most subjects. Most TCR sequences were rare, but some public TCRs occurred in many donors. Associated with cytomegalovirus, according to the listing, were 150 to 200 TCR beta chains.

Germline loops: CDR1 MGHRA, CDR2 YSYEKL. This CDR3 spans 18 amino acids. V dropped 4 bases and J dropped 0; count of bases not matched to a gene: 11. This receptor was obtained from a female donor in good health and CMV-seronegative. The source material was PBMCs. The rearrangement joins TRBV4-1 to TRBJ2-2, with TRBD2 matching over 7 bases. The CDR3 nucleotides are TGCGCCAGCAGCCGATTAGTCACCGGGACTACGAACACCGGGGAGCTGTTTTTT. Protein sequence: CASSRLVTGTTNTGELFF.